A selection of T cell receptor beta chains follows, all from one sample in a study of cytomegalovirus exposure and HLA in healthy donors. Method: immunoSEQ multiplex PCR; TCRdb's copy keeps in-frame clones and lacks some. This table has roughly 84,000 clones, around 76% appearing once. Sequencing was performed on PBMCs. The receptor source for this set is a male donor in good health and CMV-seropositive. Each CDR3 is given with its conserved first and last residue. A D gene is named only where the DNA matches it firmly. Some rows mark clone size as missing; the rest say once, few, many or name a class of expanded clone.

>TRBV28|TRBD1|.|TRBJ1-1
CASRTGTGSDEAFF
TGTGCCAGCAGAACCGGGACAGGGTCAGACGAAGCTTTCTTT
>TRBV2|.|.|TRBJ2-7
CASSDGSAREQYF
TGTGCCAGCAGTGACGGCAGCGCGAGGGAGCAGTACTTC
>TRBV5-5|.|.|TRBJ2-7
CASSYPDRSYEQYF
TGTGCCAGCAGCTATCCGGACAGATCCTACGAGCAGTACTTC
>TRBV6-6|.|.|TRBJ2-2
CASSYSGTGELFF
TGTGCCAGCAGTTACTCCGGGACCGGGGAGCTGTTTTTT
>TRBV28|.|once|TRBJ1-2
CASSLFHGDYGYTF
TGTGCCAGCAGTTTATTTCACGGGGACTATGGCTACACCTTC
>TRBV2|.|.|TRBJ1-4
CASEEQGYNEKLFF
TGTGCCAGCGAGGAACAGGGATACAATGAAAAACTGTTTTTT
>TRBV7-9|.|few|TRBJ2-2
CASSFSKITGELFF
TGTGCCAGCAGCTTTTCCAAAATCACCGGGGAGCTGTTTTTT
>TRBV6-9|.|.|TRBJ1-1
CASSPGRRGTEAFF
TGTGCCAGCAGCCCGGGGCGGAGGGGCACTGAAGCTTTCTTT
>TRBV21-1|.|few|TRBJ2-7
CASSPQYRKEYEQYF
TGTGCCAGCAGCCCTCAATACCGGAAGGAGTACGAGCAGTACTTC
>TRBV27|TRBD2|once|TRBJ2-7
CASSFTGTSGYEQYF
TGTGCCAGCAGCTTTACCGGGACTAGCGGCTACGAGCAGTACTTC
>TRBV6-5|TRBD1|once|TRBJ1-4
CASRRTGTGNEKLFF
TGTGCCAGCAGGCGAACCGGGACAGGGAATGAAAAACTGTTTTTT
>TRBV7-2|TRBD1|.|TRBJ2-7
CASSLWGQGYEQYF
TGTGCCAGCAGCTTATGGGGACAGGGGTACGAGCAGTACTTC
>TRBV7-6|.|once|TRBJ1-5
CASSLDLSQPQHF
TGTGCCAGCAGCTTAGATTTATCGCAGCCCCAGCATTTT
>TRBV5-8|TRBD2|.|TRBJ2-1
CASSLGLAGGLTYNEQFF
TGTGCCAGCAGCTTGGGGCTAGCGGGGGGGCTGACCTACAATGAGCAGTTCTTC
>TRBV4-2|TRBD1|.|TRBJ2-7
CASSQDFGTGFPYEQYF
TGTGCCAGCAGCCAAGACTTCGGGACAGGGTTCCCCTACGAGCAGTACTTC
>TRBV27|TRBD2|.|TRBJ2-1
CASSRLASSSYNEQFF
TGTGCCAGCAGTAGACTAGCGAGTAGCTCCTACAATGAGCAGTTCTTC
>TRBV19|.|few|TRBJ1-2
CASTSGDTNYGYTF
TGTGCCAGTACGTCCGGGGATACTAACTATGGCTACACCTTC
>TRBV6-6|.|few|TRBJ2-1
CASEGGVKDEQFF
TGTGCCAGCGAGGGGGGGGTAAAGGATGAGCAGTTCTTC
>TRBV27|.|.|TRBJ2-7
CASSLLRGASYEQYF
TGTGCCAGCAGTTTACTTCGGGGGGCCTCCTACGAGCAGTACTTC
>TRBV25-1|.|.|TRBJ1-5
CASSESNRETIQPQHF
TGTGCCAGCAGTGAATCGAACAGGGAGACTATCCAGCCCCAGCATTTT
>TRBV5-1|.|once|TRBJ2-3
CASSRGTSTDTQYF
TGCGCCAGCAGCAGGGGTACTTCCACAGATACGCAGTATTTT
>TRBV5-1|TRBD1|.|TRBJ2-3
CASSGTGQGLADTQYF
TGCGCCAGCAGCGGAACCGGACAGGGTTTAGCAGATACGCAGTATTTT
>TRBV29-1|.|.|TRBJ1-1
CSARRDTEAFF
TGCAGCGCTAGACGGGACACTGAAGCTTTCTTT
>TRBV29-1|.|.|TRBJ2-7
CSVIRADSYEQYF
TGCAGCGTGATAAGGGCAGACAGCTACGAGCAGTACTTC
>TRBV7-2|TRBD1|.|TRBJ1-2
CASSSTGYGYTF
TGTGCCAGCAGCTCGACAGGGTATGGCTACACCTTC
>TRBV30|.|.|TRBJ1-4
CAWSPPEGMGEKLFF
TGTGCCTGGAGTCCGCCGGAGGGGATGGGGGAAAAACTGTTTTTT
>TRBV10-3|TRBD2|.|TRBJ2-3
CASGLAGGDTQYF
TGTGCCTCCGGACTAGCGGGGGGTGATACGCAGTATTTT
>TRBV7-3|.|.|TRBJ2-6
CASSNILSGANVLTF
TGTGCCAGCAGCAATATCCTCTCTGGGGCCAACGTCCTGACTTTC
>TRBV27|TRBD1|.|TRBJ2-1
CASSAQGVSYNEQFF
TGTGCCAGCAGTGCCCAGGGGGTTTCCTACAATGAGCAGTTCTTC
>TRBV4-3|.|.|TRBJ2-1
CASSQFRGFEQFF
TGCGCCAGCAGCCAATTCCGGGGGTTTGAGCAGTTCTTC
>TRBV13|.|few|TRBJ2-1
CASSYRTDSNEQFF
TGTGCCAGCAGCTATCGAACCGACTCCAATGAGCAGTTCTTC
>TRBV5-6|.|few|TRBJ2-7
CASSSVGYEQYF
TGTGCCAGCAGCTCGGTCGGCTACGAGCAGTACTTC
>TRBV2|.|.|TRBJ2-7
CASSERGYSLLF
TGTGCCAGCAGTGAAAGGGGATACAGCTTACTATTC
>TRBV10-2|.|.|TRBJ1-1
CASSLTGTLRQRGMNTEAFF
TGCGCCAGCAGCCTTACGGGCACCCTAAGGCAAAGGGGCATGAACACTGAAGCTTTCTTT
>TRBV2|.|.|TRBJ1-5
CASRGLSGSNQPQHF
TGTGCCAGCAGGGGCTTGAGCGGTAGCAATCAGCCCCAGCATTTT
>TRBV30|.|.|TRBJ1-2
CAWTLPQDRYTF
TGTGCCTGGACCCTACCCCAGGATCGCTACACCTTC
>TRBV5-4|TRBD1|.|TRBJ1-4
CASSQQGAGEKLFF
TGTGCCAGCAGCCAACAGGGGGCAGGTGAAAAACTGTTTTTT
>TRBV7-2|TRBD1|.|TRBJ1-3
CASSSRGGTGRGNTIYF
TGTGCCAGCAGCTCAAGGGGGGGGACAGGGAGAGGAAACACCATATATTTT
>TRBV7-6|TRBD1|.|TRBJ2-7
CASSLEYWQGAREQYF
TGTGCCAGCAGCTTAGAATATTGGCAGGGGGCTAGAGAGCAGTACTTC
>TRBV5-8|TRBD1|.|TRBJ1-1
CASSLGLTGTGDTEAFF
TGTGCCAGCAGCTTGGGACTAACCGGGACAGGGGACACTGAAGCTTTCTTT